This T cell receptor (beta chain) is from a study of blood T cell repertoires in COVID-19. Study-level background: Material from acute and convalescent COVID-19 was sourced from the United States, Italy and Spain.

Generated by immunoSEQ multiplex PCR, the TCRdb table keeps only in-frame clones and is missing some. This table has tens of thousands of clones, over 80% appearing once. Deletions cut 4 bases from V and 8 bases from J, with 15 bases between. CDR1 and CDR2 from the germline V gene are SNHLY and FYNNEI. CDR3 length: 14 residues. Sequencing input: peripheral blood. The V and J genes are TRBV2 and TRBJ2-1; a possible D gene is TRBD2 (6 bases). The sequence came from a man between 50 and 59 years old with active or convalescent COVID-19. The DNA for the CDR3 is TGTGCCAGCAGTGTAGGGACTGGCTCCTATGAGCAGTTCTTC. It codes for CASSVGTGSYEQFF.